This T cell receptor (beta chain) was captured by sequencing in a study of OX40 agonist ivuxolimab in advanced cancers. In the study overall: An anti-OX40 (CD134) antibody with agonistic activity, ivuxolimab, was administered to patients. Study outcomes and limitations: What antigens the expanded peripheral T cells recognized was never established.

Profiled with immunoSEQ multiplex PCR; TCRdb holds only in-frame clones, not every one. The table lists tens of thousands of clones, around 89% of them singletons. Worth noting for this clone: Its antigen is not known.

The CDR3 loop spans 17 amino acids. The junction had 8 bases not matched to a gene; V was cut back by 4 bases and J by 3 bases. CDR1 is SGHNT, CDR2 YYREEE, per germline (reference sequence). The source was CD4+ or CD8+ T cells sorted from blood, collected in a trial of the OX40 agonist ivuxolimab. The chain employs TRBV5-4 and TRBJ1-6; 9 bases fit TRBD1. This clonotype was obtained from an adult with an advanced solid tumor such as melanoma, head and neck, liver or kidney cancer. DNA of the CDR3: TGTGCCAGCAGCATGGGGACAGGGTACGACTATAATTCACCCCTCCACTTT. Translating it yields CASSMGTGYDYNSPLHF.